This is a list of T cell receptor beta chains from one sample in a study of cytomegalovirus exposure and HLA in healthy donors. Generated by immunoSEQ multiplex PCR, the TCRdb table keeps only in-frame clones and is missing some. Altogether 150,000 to 200,000 clones are present, approximately 81% being singletons, with the ten largest covering 1%. Sequences were obtained from PBMCs. These receptors originate from a boy aged 2 to 10 in good health and CMV-seronegative. The CDR3 runs from the conserved cysteine through the conserved F or W. The order of the fields is CDR3 protein, CDR3 DNA, J gene, D gene, clone size, V gene, CDR3 length. The D gene is left open where the match is weak. Some rows mark clone size as missing; the rest say once, few, many or name a class of expanded clone.

CASSLGQGAVYGYTF	TGTGCCAGCAGCTTGGGGCAGGGGGCCGTCTATGGCTACACCTTC	TRBJ1-2	TRBD1	NA	TRBV5-8	15
CASTPLSGGTTDTQYF	TGTGCCAGCACCCCCCTATCGGGGGGGACCACAGATACGCAGTATTTT	TRBJ2-3	TRBD2	NA	TRBV28	16
CASSQDRLAGPYNEQFF	TGTGCCAGCAGCCAAGATAGGCTAGCGGGGCCCTACAATGAGCAGTTCTTC	TRBJ2-1	TRBD2	NA	TRBV4-2	17
CASTARSPPSQYF	TGTGCCAGCACTGCGAGATCGCCGCCGAGCCAGTACTTC	TRBJ2-5	NA	NA	TRBV28	13
CASSLSALEETQYF	TGTGCCAGCAGTTTATCAGCACTAGAAGAGACCCAGTACTTC	TRBJ2-5	NA	NA	TRBV27	14
CASSDPSGRGRNTIYF	TGTGCCAGCAGTGATCCCTCGGGGAGGGGCAGAAACACCATATATTTT	TRBJ1-3	NA	NA	TRBV2	16
CASRARGAYNEQFF	TGTGCCAGCAGAGCCCGCGGGGCCTACAATGAGCAGTTCTTC	TRBJ2-1	NA	NA	TRBV2	14
CASSLGWTGRGSPLHF	TGTGCCAGCAGCTTAGGTTGGACAGGCAGGGGATCACCCCTCCACTTT	TRBJ1-6	TRBD1	NA	TRBV11-2	16
CASRLVEDRSFEAFF	TGTGCCAGCAGGTTAGTCGAGGACAGGAGCTTTGAAGCTTTCTTT	TRBJ1-1	TRBD1	NA	TRBV7-9	15
CASRGWGTSGSWEYNEQFF	TGTGCCAGCAGGGGGTGGGGGACTAGCGGGAGTTGGGAGTACAATGAGCAGTTCTTC	TRBJ2-1	TRBD2	NA	TRBV13	19
CASSTGSGNTIYF	TGTGCCAGTAGTACAGGGTCCGGAAACACCATATATTTT	TRBJ1-3	NA	NA	TRBV19	13
CAWSGEGGWTEAFF	TGTGCCTGGAGTGGGGAGGGGGGGTGGACTGAAGCTTTCTTT	TRBJ1-1	NA	once	TRBV30	14
CASSFYRGRGEQFF	TGCGCCAGCAGCTTCTACAGGGGTCGCGGTGAGCAGTTCTTC	TRBJ2-1	TRBD1	NA	TRBV5-1	14
CASSFWGRAKETQYF	TGTGCCAGCAGCTTTTGGGGGAGGGCTAAAGAGACCCAGTACTTC	TRBJ2-5	TRBD2	NA	TRBV13	15
CASSTGTRIDTQYF	TGTGCCAGCTCAACCGGGACTAGAATAGATACGCAGTATTTT	TRBJ2-3	TRBD2	NA	TRBV5-4	14
CATLGQGEKNIQYF	TGTGCCACCCTCGGACAGGGGGAAAAAAACATTCAGTACTTC	TRBJ2-4	TRBD1	NA	TRBV19	14
CASSGGVMNTEAFF	TGTGCCAGCAGCGGAGGAGTTATGAACACTGAAGCTTTCTTT	TRBJ1-1	NA	NA	TRBV5-6	14
CASSIAGGPWFF	TGTGCCAGCAGCATAGCGGGAGGGCCTTGGTTCTTC	TRBJ2-1	TRBD2	once	TRBV6-1	12
CASSRSGGYTF	TGTGCCAGCAGTCGCTCGGGTGGCTACACCTTC	TRBJ1-2	NA	NA	TRBV28	11
CATSIERGQTEAFF	TGTGCCACCAGCATAGAGAGGGGGCAGACTGAAGCTTTCTTT	TRBJ1-1	TRBD1	NA	TRBV15	14
CASSGWTSGRDNEQFF	TGTGCCAGCAGCGGATGGACTAGCGGGAGGGACAATGAGCAGTTCTTC	TRBJ2-1	TRBD2	NA	TRBV11-1	16
CAAAGTSGIDTQYF	TGTGCCGCGGCCGGGACTAGCGGGATAGATACGCAGTATTTT	TRBJ2-3	TRBD2	NA	TRBV28	14
CASSLQRGAATDTQYF	TGTGCCAGCAGTCTCCAGCGGGGGGCGGCCACAGATACGCAGTATTTT	TRBJ2-3	TRBD2	NA	TRBV27	16
CASSFDRPPLAAQHF	TGTGCCAGCAGCTTTGACAGGCCCCCGCTTGCGGCCCAGCATTTT	TRBJ1-5	NA	NA	TRBV28	15
CASSGGLAGVLTYF	TGTGCCAGCAGCGGGGGACTAGCGGGAGTCCTTACGTACTTC	TRBJ2-7	TRBD2	NA	TRBV11-2	14
CASSVGLLGGGLYQETQYF	TGTGCCAGCAGCGTAGGACTTTTGGGGGGGGGCCTGTACCAAGAGACCCAGTACTTC	TRBJ2-5	NA	NA	TRBV9	19
CASSFGAAGPATQYF	TGTGCCAGCAGTTTCGGAGCAGCAGGGCCGGCGACGCAGTATTTT	TRBJ2-3	NA	NA	TRBV28	15
CASSPDRADTEAFF	TGTGCCAGCTCACCAGACAGGGCAGACACTGAAGCTTTCTTT	TRBJ1-1	TRBD1	NA	TRBV18	14
CASSDGPRGGYTF	TGTGCCAGCAGCGATGGCCCTAGAGGTGGCTACACCTTC	TRBJ1-2	NA	NA	TRBV5-6	13
CASSLPLRGGTYNEQFF	TGCGCCAGCAGCTTGCCCCTCAGGGGAGGGACCTACAATGAGCAGTTCTTC	TRBJ2-1	NA	NA	TRBV5-1	17
CASSESPVAGARETQYF	TGTGCCAGCAGTGAATCCCCGGTAGCGGGAGCTAGAGAGACCCAGTACTTC	TRBJ2-5	TRBD2	NA	TRBV2	17
CASSVGGDGYTF	TGTGCCAGCAGCGTAGGGGGAGATGGCTACACCTTC	TRBJ1-2	NA	once	TRBV9	12
CASSSDRSDTQYF	TGTGCCAGCAGCTCGGACAGATCAGATACGCAGTATTTT	TRBJ2-3	NA	NA	TRBV5-4	13
CASSVYGQGKETQYF	TGTGCCAGTAGTGTTTATGGACAGGGTAAAGAGACCCAGTACTTC	TRBJ2-5	TRBD1	once	TRBV19	15
CASSRSDSYQETQYF	TGTGCCAGCAGCCGCTCAGACAGCTATCAAGAGACCCAGTACTTC	TRBJ2-5	NA	NA	TRBV7-6	15
CAIGGASSYNEQFF	TGTGCCATTGGGGGGGCGAGCTCCTACAATGAGCAGTTCTTC	TRBJ2-1	NA	NA	TRBV6-1	14
CASSSLPIAGSTYEQYF	TGTGCCAGCAGTTCCCTCCCGATAGCGGGATCTACCTACGAGCAGTACTTC	TRBJ2-7	TRBD2	NA	TRBV27	17
CASSLSGTNTGELFF	TGTGCCAGCAGCCTTAGCGGGACGAACACCGGGGAGCTGTTTTTT	TRBJ2-2	TRBD2	NA	TRBV9	15
CASSIYRSTGELFF	TGTGCCAGCAGCATCTACAGGAGCACCGGGGAGCTGTTTTTT	TRBJ2-2	NA	NA	TRBV11-2	14
CASRRERDSQTEAFF	TGTGCCAGTAGGAGGGAACGGGACAGTCAAACTGAAGCTTTCTTT	TRBJ1-1	TRBD1	NA	TRBV19	15
CAWTEQGHVEKLFF	TGTGCCTGGACCGAACAGGGGCATGTGGAAAAACTGTTTTTT	TRBJ1-4	TRBD1	NA	TRBV30	14
CASSGYYGNTGELFF	TGCGCCAGCAGCGGATACTACGGGAACACCGGGGAGCTGTTTTTT	TRBJ2-2	NA	NA	TRBV5-1	15
CASSSGQVFSPLHF	TGTGCCAGCAGTTCCGGACAGGTCTTTTCACCCCTCCACTTT	TRBJ1-6	TRBD1	once	TRBV28	14
CASSWKTTGVHEQYF	TGTGCCAGCAGTTGGAAAACGACAGGGGTCCACGAGCAGTACTTC	TRBJ2-7	TRBD1	NA	TRBV28	15
CASSSGTVKIETQYF	TGCGCCAGCAGCTCAGGGACTGTCAAGATCGAGACCCAGTACTTC	TRBJ2-5	NA	NA	TRBV5-1	15
CASSLASGTLASTDTQYF	TGTGCCAGCAGCTTAGCGTCCGGGACTTTAGCTAGCACAGATACGCAGTATTTT	TRBJ2-3	NA	NA	TRBV7-9	18
CASETGQGTNTEAFF	TGTGCCAGCGAAACGGGACAGGGGACGAACACTGAAGCTTTCTTT	TRBJ1-1	TRBD1	NA	TRBV10-3	15
CAWRTDEETQYF	TGTGCCTGGAGGACAGATGAAGAGACCCAGTACTTC	TRBJ2-5	NA	NA	TRBV30	12
CASSLAQANEQFF	TGCGCCAGCAGCTTGGCCCAGGCAAATGAGCAGTTCTTC	TRBJ2-1	NA	NA	TRBV5-1	13
CASSVATQGPYTYNEQFF	TGTGCCAGCAGCGTAGCTACACAGGGCCCTTATACCTACAATGAGCAGTTCTTC	TRBJ2-1	NA	NA	TRBV9	18
CAWAGDRGSDIQYF	TGTGCCTGGGCGGGGGACAGGGGGTCAGACATTCAGTACTTC	TRBJ2-4	TRBD1	NA	TRBV30	14
CASSFQKTQYF	TGTGCCAGCAGTTTCCAGAAGACCCAGTACTTC	TRBJ2-5	NA	NA	TRBV28	11
CASNGDRARETQYF	TGTGCCAGCAACGGGGACAGGGCCCGGGAGACCCAGTACTTC	TRBJ2-5	TRBD1	NA	TRBV7-9	14
CATSGGGFSNQPQHF	TGTGCCACCAGCGGGGGGGGGTTCAGCAATCAGCCCCAGCATTTT	TRBJ1-5	NA	NA	TRBV15	15
CASSSRTGPLF	TGTGCCAGCAGCTCAAGGACAGGTCCTCTCTTC	TRBJ1-2	TRBD1	NA	TRBV5-6	11